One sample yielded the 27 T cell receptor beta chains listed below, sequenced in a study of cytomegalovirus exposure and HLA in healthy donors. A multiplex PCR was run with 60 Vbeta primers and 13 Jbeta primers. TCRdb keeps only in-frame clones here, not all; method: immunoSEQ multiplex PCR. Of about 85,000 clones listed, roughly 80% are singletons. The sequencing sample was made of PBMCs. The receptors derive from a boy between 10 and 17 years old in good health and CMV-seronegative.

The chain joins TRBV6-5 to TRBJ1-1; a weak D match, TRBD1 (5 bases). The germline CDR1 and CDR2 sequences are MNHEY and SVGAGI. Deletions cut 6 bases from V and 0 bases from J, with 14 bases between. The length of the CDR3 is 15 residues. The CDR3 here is CASSLAGSLNTEAFF. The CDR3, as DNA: TGTGCCAGCAGCCTGGCAGGGTCCCTGAACACTGAAGCTTTCTTT.

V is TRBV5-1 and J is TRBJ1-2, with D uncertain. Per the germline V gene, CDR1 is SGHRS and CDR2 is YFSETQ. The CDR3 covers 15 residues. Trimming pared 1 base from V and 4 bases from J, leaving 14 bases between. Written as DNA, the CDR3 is TGCGCCAGCAGCTTGTCCCCGGTCTCGTCCTATGGCTACACCTTC. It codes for CASSLSPVSSYGYTF.

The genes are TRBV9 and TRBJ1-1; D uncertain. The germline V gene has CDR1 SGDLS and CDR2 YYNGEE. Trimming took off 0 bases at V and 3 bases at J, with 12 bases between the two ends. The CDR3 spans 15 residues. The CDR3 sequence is CASSVGGSKDTEAFF. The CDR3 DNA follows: TGTGCCAGCAGCGTAGGAGGGTCGAAGGACACTGAAGCTTTCTTT.

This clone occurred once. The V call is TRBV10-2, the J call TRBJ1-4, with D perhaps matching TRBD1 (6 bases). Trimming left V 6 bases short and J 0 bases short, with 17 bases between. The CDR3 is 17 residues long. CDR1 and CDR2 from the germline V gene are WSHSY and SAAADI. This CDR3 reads CASRRPQGRATNEKLFF. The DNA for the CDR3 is TGCGCCAGCAGACGCCCCCAGGGGCGGGCAACTAATGAAAAACTGTTTTTT.

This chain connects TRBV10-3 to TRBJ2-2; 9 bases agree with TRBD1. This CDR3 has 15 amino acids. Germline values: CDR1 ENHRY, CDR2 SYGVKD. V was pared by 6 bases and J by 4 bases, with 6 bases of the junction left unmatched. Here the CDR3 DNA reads TGTGCCATCAGCCCCGGGACAGGGATCACCGGGGAGCTGTTTTTT. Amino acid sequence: CAISPGTGITGELFF.

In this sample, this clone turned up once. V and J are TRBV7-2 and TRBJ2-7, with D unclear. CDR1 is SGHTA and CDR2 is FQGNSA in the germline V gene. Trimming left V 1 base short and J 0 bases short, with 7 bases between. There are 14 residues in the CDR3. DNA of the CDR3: TGTGCCAGCAGCTTAGGGCAGGACTCCTACGAGCAGTACTTC. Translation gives CASSLGQDSYEQYF.

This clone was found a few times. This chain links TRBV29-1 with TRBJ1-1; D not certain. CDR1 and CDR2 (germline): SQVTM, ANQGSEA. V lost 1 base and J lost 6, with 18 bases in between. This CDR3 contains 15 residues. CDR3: CSVEGEVGSVAEAFF. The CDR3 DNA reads TGCAGCGTTGAAGGGGAGGTCGGGTCGGTCGCTGAAGCTTTCTTT.

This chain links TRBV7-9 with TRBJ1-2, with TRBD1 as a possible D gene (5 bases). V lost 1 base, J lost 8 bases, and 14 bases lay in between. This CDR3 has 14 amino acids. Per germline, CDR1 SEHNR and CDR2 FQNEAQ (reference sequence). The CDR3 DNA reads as TGTGCCAGCAGCTTAGAAGGGGCGTCTCTCGGCTACACCTTC. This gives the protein CASSLEGASLGYTF.

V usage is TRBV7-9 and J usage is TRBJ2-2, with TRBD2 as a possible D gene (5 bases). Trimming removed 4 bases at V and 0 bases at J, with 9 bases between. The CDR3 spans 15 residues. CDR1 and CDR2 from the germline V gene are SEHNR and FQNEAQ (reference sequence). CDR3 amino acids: CASSWGAANTGELFF. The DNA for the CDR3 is TGTGCCAGCAGCTGGGGAGCGGCGAACACCGGGGAGCTGTTTTTT.

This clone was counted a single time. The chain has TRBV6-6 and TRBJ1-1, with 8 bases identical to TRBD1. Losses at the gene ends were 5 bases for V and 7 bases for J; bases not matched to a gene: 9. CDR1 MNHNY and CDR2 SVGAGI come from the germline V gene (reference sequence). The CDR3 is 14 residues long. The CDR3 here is CASSLPRGQGEAFF. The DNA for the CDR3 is TGTGCCAGCAGTCTTCCCAGGGGGCAGGGTGAAGCTTTCTTT.

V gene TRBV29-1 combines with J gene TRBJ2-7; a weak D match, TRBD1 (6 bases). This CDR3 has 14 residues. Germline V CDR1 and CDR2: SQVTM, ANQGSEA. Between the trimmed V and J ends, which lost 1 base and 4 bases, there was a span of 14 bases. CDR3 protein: CSVEARAGVYEQYF. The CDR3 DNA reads TGCAGCGTTGAAGCTAGGGCAGGGGTTTACGAGCAGTACTTC.

In DNA form, the CDR3 reads TGTGCCAGCAGCTTGGGGGGGACAGTCTTCTCCTACGAGCAGTACTTC. Translated: CASSLGGTVFSYEQYF. V usage is TRBV5-6 and J usage is TRBJ2-7; 7 bases line up with TRBD1. CDR1 and CDR2 from the germline V gene are SGHDT and YYEEEE. The CDR3 is 16 amino acids. Trimming at V came to 0 bases and at J to 0 bases, leaving 6 bases not matched to a gene.

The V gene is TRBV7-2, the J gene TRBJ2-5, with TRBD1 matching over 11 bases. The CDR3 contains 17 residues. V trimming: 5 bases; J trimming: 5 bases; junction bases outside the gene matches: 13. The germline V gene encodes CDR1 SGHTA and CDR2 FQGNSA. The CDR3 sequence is CASSLQGTGGSWETQYF. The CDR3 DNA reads TGTGCCAGCAGCCTACAGGGGACAGGGGGTTCGTGGGAGACCCAGTACTTC.

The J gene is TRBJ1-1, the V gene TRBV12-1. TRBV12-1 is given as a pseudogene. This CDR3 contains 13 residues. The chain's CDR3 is CATKRNLNTEAFF. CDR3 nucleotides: TGTGCCACCAAGAGGAACCTGAACACTGAAGCTTTCTTT.

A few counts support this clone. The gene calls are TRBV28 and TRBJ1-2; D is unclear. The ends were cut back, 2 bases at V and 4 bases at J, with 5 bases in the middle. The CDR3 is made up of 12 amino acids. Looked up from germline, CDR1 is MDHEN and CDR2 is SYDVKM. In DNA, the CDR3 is TGTGCCAGCAGTTTAGCCGGCTATGGCTACACCTTC. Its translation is CASSLAGYGYTF.

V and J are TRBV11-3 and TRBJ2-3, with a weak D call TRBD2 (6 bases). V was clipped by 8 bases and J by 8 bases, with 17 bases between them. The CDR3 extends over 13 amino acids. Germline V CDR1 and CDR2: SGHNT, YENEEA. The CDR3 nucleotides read TGTGCCAGCCGGGACTCCCGTGTCGGTACGCAGTATTTT. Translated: CASRDSRVGTQYF.

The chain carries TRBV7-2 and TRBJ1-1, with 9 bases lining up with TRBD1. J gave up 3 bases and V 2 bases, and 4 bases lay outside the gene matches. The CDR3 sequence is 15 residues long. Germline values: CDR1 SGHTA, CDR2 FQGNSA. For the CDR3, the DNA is TGTGCCAGCAGCTTACGAAGACAGGGGGACACTGAAGCTTTCTTT. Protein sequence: CASSLRRQGDTEAFF.

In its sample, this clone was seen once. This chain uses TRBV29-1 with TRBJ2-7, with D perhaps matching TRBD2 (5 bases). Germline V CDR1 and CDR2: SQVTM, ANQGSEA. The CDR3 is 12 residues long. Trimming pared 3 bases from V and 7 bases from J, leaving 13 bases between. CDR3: CSVDETSGEQYF. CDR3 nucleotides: TGCAGCGTTGACGAGACCTCGGGGGAGCAGTACTTC.

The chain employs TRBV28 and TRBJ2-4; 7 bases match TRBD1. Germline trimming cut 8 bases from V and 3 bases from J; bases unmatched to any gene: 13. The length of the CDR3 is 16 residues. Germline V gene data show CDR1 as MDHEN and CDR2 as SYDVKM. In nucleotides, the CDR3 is TGTGCCAGCGGACTTCGGGACAGTTGGGTCAAAAACATTCAGTACTTC. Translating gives CASGLRDSWVKNIQYF.

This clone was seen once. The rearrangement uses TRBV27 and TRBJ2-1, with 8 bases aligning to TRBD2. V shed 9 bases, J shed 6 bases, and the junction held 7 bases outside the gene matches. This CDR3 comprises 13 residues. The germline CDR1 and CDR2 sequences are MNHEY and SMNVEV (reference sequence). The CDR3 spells CASQLAGINEQFF. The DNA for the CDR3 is TGTGCCAGTCAGCTAGCGGGTATCAATGAGCAGTTCTTC.

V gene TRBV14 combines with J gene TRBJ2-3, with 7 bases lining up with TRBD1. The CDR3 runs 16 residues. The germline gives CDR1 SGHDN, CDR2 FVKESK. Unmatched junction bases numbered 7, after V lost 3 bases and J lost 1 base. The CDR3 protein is CASSHKNRGGTDTQYF. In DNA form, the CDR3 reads TGTGCCAGCAGCCACAAGAACAGGGGTGGCACAGATACGCAGTATTTT. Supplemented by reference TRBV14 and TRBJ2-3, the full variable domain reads EAGVTQFPSHSVIEKGQTVTLRCDPISGHDNLYWYRRVMGKEIKFLLHFVKESKQDESGMPNNRFLAERTGGTYSTLKVQPAELEDSGVYFCASSHKNRGGTDTQYFGPGTRLTVL.

CDR3 amino acids: CASSFGPPGGTEAFF. In DNA, the CDR3 is TGTGCCAGCAGCTTTGGACCTCCCGGGGGCACTGAAGCTTTCTTT. The chain has TRBV6-1 and TRBJ1-1, with D perhaps matching TRBD1 (5 bases). CDR1 is MNHNS, CDR2 SASEGT, per germline. V was trimmed by 6 bases and J by 4 bases, leaving 18 bases between them. CDR3 size: 15 residues.

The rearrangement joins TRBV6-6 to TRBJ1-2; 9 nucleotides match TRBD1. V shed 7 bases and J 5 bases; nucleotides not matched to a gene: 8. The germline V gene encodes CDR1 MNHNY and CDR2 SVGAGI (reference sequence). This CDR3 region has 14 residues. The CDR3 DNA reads TGTGCCAGCACCCCCGGGACAGGGAGATATGGCTACACCTTC. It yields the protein CASTPGTGRYGYTF.

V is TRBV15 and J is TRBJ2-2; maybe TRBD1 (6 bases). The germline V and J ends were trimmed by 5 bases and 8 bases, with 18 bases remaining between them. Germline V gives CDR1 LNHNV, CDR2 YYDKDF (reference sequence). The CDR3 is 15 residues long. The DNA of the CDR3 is TGTGCCACCAGCCTCATAGACAGGCTCAAAGGGGAGCTGTTTTTT. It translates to CATSLIDRLKGELFF.

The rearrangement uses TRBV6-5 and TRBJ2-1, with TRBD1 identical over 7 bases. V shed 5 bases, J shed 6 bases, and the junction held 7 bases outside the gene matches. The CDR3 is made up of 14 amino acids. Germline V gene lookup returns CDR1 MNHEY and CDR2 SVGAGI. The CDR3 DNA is TGTGCCAGCAGTGAGTTAGCAGGGGGCAATGAGCAGTTCTTC. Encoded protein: CASSELAGGNEQFF.

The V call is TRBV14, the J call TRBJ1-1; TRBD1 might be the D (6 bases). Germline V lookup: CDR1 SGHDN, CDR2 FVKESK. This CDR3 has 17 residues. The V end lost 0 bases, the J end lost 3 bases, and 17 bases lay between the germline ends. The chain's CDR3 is CASSQEFVGQGHTEAFF. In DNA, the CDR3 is TGTGCCAGCAGCCAAGAATTCGTCGGTCAGGGGCACACTGAAGCTTTCTTT. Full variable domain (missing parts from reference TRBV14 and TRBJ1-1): EAGVTQFPSHSVIEKGQTVTLRCDPISGHDNLYWYRRVMGKEIKFLLHFVKESKQDESGMPNNRFLAERTGGTYSTLKVQPAELEDSGVYFCASSQEFVGQGHTEAFFGQGTRLTVV.

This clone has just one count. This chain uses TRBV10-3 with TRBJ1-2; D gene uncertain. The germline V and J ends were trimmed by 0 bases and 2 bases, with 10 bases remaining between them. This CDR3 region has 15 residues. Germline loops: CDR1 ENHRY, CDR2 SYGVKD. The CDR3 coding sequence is TGTGCCATCAGTGAGTCGTCTATACAGAACTATGGCTACACCTTC. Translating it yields CAISESSIQNYGYTF.